This T cell receptor (beta chain) was identified during a study of cytotoxic CD8 clonotypes in ibrutinib-treated CLL. Germline-derived CDR1 and CDR2 are MDHEN and SYDVKM. The CDR3 is 13 amino acids. V lost 7 bases and J lost 4; bases outside the gene matches: 4. The assay was immunoSEQ multiplex PCR, and TCRdb's table has in-frame clones only and misses some. This sample has about 150,000 clones, with around three quarters found just once. This TCR was sampled from a human donor with chronic lymphocytic leukemia. The chain is built from TRBV28 and TRBJ1-2, with 9 bases fitting TRBD1. Source: PBMCs, taken after 12 months of ibrutinib treatment. The CDR3 loop is CASKSGQGYGYTF. CDR3 DNA: TGTGCCAGCAAGTCGGGACAGGGCTATGGCTACACCTTC.